The 13 T cell receptor beta chains below all came from one sample that was sequenced in a study of blood T cell repertoires in COVID-19. The assay was immunoSEQ multiplex PCR, and TCRdb's table has in-frame clones only and misses some. The sample consists of roughly 330,000 clones, roughly 90% of them appearing once. The sequencing input was peripheral blood. The origin of the receptors is a young man who had recovered from COVID-19.

J is TRBJ2-1 and V is TRBV5-1; 8 bases map to TRBD1. V dropped 4 bases and J dropped 0; count of bases not matched to a gene: 9. This CDR3 has 17 amino acids. Germline V CDR1 and CDR2: SGHRS, YFSETQ. This chain's CDR3 is CASSGNTGGVSYNEQFF. In DNA, the CDR3 is TGCGCCAGCAGCGGAAACACAGGGGGAGTCTCCTACAATGAGCAGTTCTTC.

This chain connects TRBV11-2 to TRBJ1-1; 7 bases line up with TRBD1. Losses at the gene ends were 2 bases for V and 5 bases for J; bases not matched to a gene: 14. Germline loops: CDR1 SGHAT, CDR2 FQNNGV. CDR3 length: 17 amino acids. DNA for the CDR3: TGTGCCAGCAGCTTATCCCATTATAAGACAGGGAATACTGAAGCTTTCTTT. Translated, it gives CASSLSHYKTGNTEAFF.

This rearrangement joins TRBV29-1 to TRBJ2-7; 8 positions match TRBD1. The germline gives CDR1 SQVTM, CDR2 ANQGSEA. V dropped 1 base and J dropped 2; count of bases not matched to a gene: 4. The CDR3 sequence is 14 residues long. CDR3 sequence reads: CSVEGTGQTYEQYF. DNA of the CDR3: TGCAGCGTTGAAGGGACAGGGCAAACCTACGAGCAGTACTTC.

This chain joins TRBV5-1 and TRBJ2-1; D is uncertain. The CDR3 consists of 11 residues. The germline gives CDR1 SGHRS, CDR2 YFSETQ. V lost 4 bases to trimming and J lost 4 bases, with 3 bases between them. The CDR3 DNA sequence: TGCGCCAGCAGCGAGTACAATGAGCAGTTCTTC. Translated: CASSEYNEQFF. The full variable domain, its missing parts supplied by reference TRBV5-1 and TRBJ2-1, is KAGVTQTPRYLIKTRGQQVTLSCSPISGHRSVSWYQQTPGQGLQFLFEYFSETQRNKGNFPGRFSGRQFSNSRSEMNVSTLELGDSALYLCASSEYNEQFFGPGTRLTVL.

This clone was picked up one time. The chain employs TRBV7-2 and TRBJ2-7, with no clear D. Trimming left V 1 base short and J 5 bases short, with 9 bases between. The CDR3 length is 13 residues. CDR1 is SGHTA, CDR2 FQGNSA, per germline. CDR3 residues: CASSLGRVNEQYF. The CDR3 DNA reads as TGTGCCAGCAGCTTAGGCCGGGTTAACGAGCAGTACTTC.

This clone was observed once. The V and J genes are TRBV27 and TRBJ2-3; 7 nucleotides agree with TRBD2. After removal of 7 bases from V and 3 bases from J, the junction contained 7 bases not matched to a gene. CDR3 length: 14 residues. Germline CDR1 reads MNHEY; CDR2 reads SMNVEV (reference sequence). CDR3 sequence (DNA): TGTGCCAGCATCGCACCGGGGGGAACAGATACGCAGTATTTT. This gives the protein CASIAPGGTDTQYF.

The J gene is TRBJ2-7, the V gene TRBV19; D might be TRBD1 (6 bases). Per the germline V gene, CDR1 is LNHDA and CDR2 is SQIVND (reference sequence). This CDR3 contains 14 residues. Trimming took 3 bases from V and 2 from J, leaving 11 bases between them. CDR3 protein: CASSIWDKTYEQYF. In DNA, the CDR3 is TGTGCCAGTAGTATTTGGGACAAGACCTACGAGCAGTACTTC.

This chain connects TRBV6-5 to TRBJ1-2, with D perhaps TRBD1 (6 bases). The CDR3 loop spans 16 amino acids. Trimming left V 0 bases short and J 6 bases short, with 17 bases between. The germline V gene encodes CDR1 MNHEY and CDR2 SVGAGI. CDR3: CASSYSGQGQGDGYTF. The CDR3 nucleotides read TGTGCCAGCAGTTACTCAGGCCAGGGACAAGGCGATGGCTACACCTTC.

The chain links TRBV29-1 to TRBJ2-1; tentatively, D is TRBD2 (6 bases). V lost 4 bases, J lost 2 bases, and 9 bases lay in between. Per germline, CDR1 SQVTM and CDR2 ANQGSEA. The CDR3 runs 13 residues. CDR3 protein: CSVVGGTYNEQFF. CDR3 DNA: TGCAGCGTTGTCGGGGGAACCTACAATGAGCAGTTCTTC.

This clone was observed once. The DNA of the CDR3 is TGTGCCAGCAGCCCTGTCCTAGCGGGATACAATGAGCAGTTCTTC. This gives the protein CASSPVLAGYNEQFF. V is TRBV7-3 and J is TRBJ2-1, with 9 bases fitting TRBD2. Germline V lookup: CDR1 SGHTA, CDR2 FQGTGA. V was clipped by 5 bases and J by 4 bases; unmatched bases: 6. The CDR3 has 15 amino acids.

This rearrangement joins TRBV5-8 to TRBJ2-1, with D possibly matching TRBD2 (6 bases). Per the germline V gene, CDR1 is SGHTS and CDR2 is YDEGEE. The CDR3 has 13 amino acids. The V end lost 3 bases, the J end lost 4 bases, and 8 bases lay between the germline ends. In nucleotides, the CDR3 is TGTGCCAGCAGCTGGGGGACTTACAATGAGCAGTTCTTC. Translating gives CASSWGTYNEQFF. The variable domain in full, with the rest retrieved from reference TRBV5-8 and TRBJ2-1, is EAGVTQSPTHLIKTRGQQATLRCSPISGHTSVYWYQQALGLGLQFLLWYDEGEERNRGNFPPRFSGRQFPNYSSELNVNALELEDSALYLCASSWGTYNEQFFGPGTRLTVL.

The V and J genes are TRBV5-4 and TRBJ1-6; D might be TRBD1 (5 bases). The CDR3 totals 15 residues. Trimming left V 6 bases short and J 9 bases short, with 19 bases between. The germline gives CDR1 SGHNT, CDR2 YYREEE (reference sequence). The CDR3 loop is CASTASGPPTSPLHF. In DNA form, the CDR3 reads TGTGCCAGCACCGCCTCAGGGCCCCCCACTTCACCCCTCCACTTT.

On this clone: The junction and the germline gene differ at one end; a read error may be behind it. The chain carries TRBV2 and TRBJ2-2; D is perhaps TRBD1 (5 bases). CDR1 is SNHLY, CDR2 FYNNEI, per germline. The CDR3 is 14 amino acids. The CDR3 DNA reads as TGTGGCAGCTCCAGGGCACAGGCGGCTGGGGAGCTGTTTTTT. Translated, it gives CGSSRAQAAGELFF. The whole variable domain, filled in from reference TRBV2 and TRBJ2-2, reads EPEVTQTPSHQVTQMGQEVILRCVPISNHLYFYWYRQILGQKVEFLVSFYNNEISEKSEIFDDQFSVERPDGSNFTLKIRSTKLEDSAMYFCGSSRAQAAGELFFGEGSRLTVL.